This T cell receptor (beta chain) was recovered during a study of cytomegalovirus exposure and HLA in healthy donors. CDR1 SGDLS and CDR2 YYNGEE come from the germline V gene. V lost 0 bases to trimming and J lost 6 bases, with 21 bases between them. There are 17 residues in the CDR3. 13 Jbeta primers and 60 Vbeta primers were used for the PCR. Clones were sequenced by immunoSEQ multiplex PCR, and TCRdb holds only the in-frame ones, with some missing. Of about 150,000 clones listed, 76% are singletons. This TCR derives from a male donor in good health and CMV-seronegative. The V gene is TRBV9, the J gene TRBJ1-2, with D possibly TRBD1 on 6 matching bases. Specimen: PBMCs. The CDR3 loop reads CASSVAMGHSRPDGYTF. DNA for the CDR3: TGTGCCAGCAGCGTAGCAATGGGACACTCCCGCCCGGATGGCTACACCTTC.